This entry lists 31 T cell receptor beta chains sequenced from one sample in a study of shared clonotypes between healthy human individuals. The repertoire was sequenced with immunoSEQ multiplex PCR; TCRdb's copy has only in-frame clones and lacks some. The sample lists about 190,000 clones, 65% to 80% seen once, with less than 11% in the top ten. The sample was memory CD4+ T cells sorted from blood. The subset is: CD45RA-negative fraction. Source of these receptors: a man aged 25-45 years in good health.

The J gene is TRBJ1-2, the V gene TRBV19, with TRBD1 identical over 9 bases. The V gene's germline CDR1 is LNHDA and CDR2 SQIVND (reference sequence). Trimming cost V 7 bases and J 4 bases; bases outside gene matches: 19. This CDR3 has 18 residues. Here the CDR3 reads CASTSGGTGGPATYGYTF. CDR3 DNA sequence: TGTGCCAGTACCTCAGGGGGCACAGGGGGCCCGGCGACCTATGGCTACACCTTC.

J is TRBJ2-3 and V is TRBV5-4; TRBD2 aligns across 8 bases. From germline, CDR1 is SGHNT and CDR2 YYREEE (reference sequence). With 0 bases clipped from V and 2 bases from J, the junction kept 2 bases outside the gene matches. CDR3 length: 15 residues. The CDR3 protein is CASSLGTSPTDTQYF. CDR3 DNA sequence: TGTGCCAGCAGCTTGGGGACTAGCCCCACAGATACGCAGTATTTT.

The chain combines TRBV5-1 with TRBJ1-1; a weak D match, TRBD1 (6 bases). Germline CDR1 reads SGHRS; CDR2 reads YFSETQ. The CDR3 spans 15 residues. Trimming cost V 5 bases and J 4 bases, with 18 bases left between them. The CDR3 DNA follows: TGCGCCAGCAGTAGGGGGGCGGGAGAGGGCACTGAAGCTTTCTTT. Residues: CASSRGAGEGTEAFF.

About this clone itself: Being one base from a much bigger clone, this may be a read error. Within the sample, other DNA sequences also encode this same CDR3. The chain recombines TRBV7-8 with TRBJ2-1, with D possibly matching TRBD1 (6 bases). The germline gives CDR1 SGHVS, CDR2 FQNEAQ. Trimming took off 9 bases at V and 7 bases at J, with 25 bases between the two ends. The CDR3 is made up of 16 amino acids. DNA for the CDR3: TGTGCCAGTAGCGCGTACAGGGTGCGGGCCTTTAATGAGCAGTTCTTC. This codes for CASSAYRVRAFNEQFF.

This sequence joins TRBV7-6 and TRBJ2-7, with 9 bases lining up with TRBD2. In germline, CDR1 is SGHVS, CDR2 FNYEAQ. With 4 bases clipped from V and 6 bases from J, the junction kept 10 bases outside the gene matches. The CDR3 extends over 15 amino acids. The CDR3 region is CASSSIAGEGVEQYF. The DNA for the CDR3 is TGTGCCAGCAGCTCAATAGCGGGAGAAGGGGTCGAGCAGTACTTC.

The chain uses TRBV7-8 and TRBJ2-3; the D call may be TRBD1 or TRBD2 (6 bases each). V was pared by 11 bases and J by 1 base, with 13 bases between. CDR1 and CDR2 from the germline V gene are SGHVS and FQNEAQ. This CDR3 has 13 residues. The CDR3 nucleotides are TGTGCCGGGGGGCGGGGAGGCACAGATACGCAGTATTTT. This sequence encodes CAGGRGGTDTQYF.

The chain carries TRBV2 and TRBJ1-5; no clear D. CDR1 is SNHLY, CDR2 FYNNEI, per germline. V lost 4 bases to trimming and J lost 5 bases, with 15 bases between them. CDR3 length: 15 residues. The CDR3 reads CASSGTFAGDQPQHF. As DNA, the CDR3 is TGTGCCAGCAGTGGGACTTTTGCAGGTGATCAGCCCCAGCATTTT.

The rearrangement uses TRBV5-3 and TRBJ2-3; 9 bases fit TRBD1. TRBV5-3 is treated as an ORF (open reading frame) with a function not yet certain. The CDR3 spans 18 residues. With V trimmed by 4 bases and J by 2 bases, 14 bases remained unmatched. The CDR3 loop reads CARSHDRGKLRDTDTQYF. CDR3 DNA: TGTGCCAGAAGCCACGACAGGGGGAAACTTCGAGACACAGATACGCAGTATTTT.

The chain uses TRBV5-1 and TRBJ2-2; possibly TRBD1 for D (6 bases). CDR1 and CDR2 from the germline V gene are SGHRS and YFSETQ. The V and J ends lost 4 bases and 5 bases respectively, with 18 bases between them. This CDR3 has 16 amino acids. The CDR3 reads CASSPRAGASTGELFF. CDR3 nucleotides: TGCGCCAGCAGCCCCCGGGCAGGGGCAAGTACCGGGGAGCTGTTTTTT.

The chain recombines TRBV9 with TRBJ2-7; 9 positions agree with TRBD1. The CDR3 has 16 amino acids. Trimming took 3 bases from V and 5 from J; bases not matched to a gene: 12. The germline V gene has CDR1 SGDLS and CDR2 YYNGEE. The DNA for the CDR3 is TGTGCCAGCAGCGCCGGACCGGGACAGGGAGTTGACGAGCAGTACTTC. Protein product: CASSAGPGQGVDEQYF.

This chain links TRBV2 with TRBJ1-5; TRBD1 might be the D (5 bases). This CDR3 is 14 amino acids long. V was cut by 4 bases and J by 6 bases, with 13 bases left in between. CDR1 SNHLY and CDR2 FYNNEI come from the germline V gene. CDR3 DNA: TGTGCCAGCAGTGTGCAGGGAGTAAGTCAGCCCCAGCATTTT. It specifies CASSVQGVSQPQHF.

This clone is a singleton in its sample. The chain is built from TRBV7-2 and TRBJ1-5, with D uncertain. The germline V gene has CDR1 SGHTA and CDR2 FQGNSA. V lost 5 bases and J lost 7, with 12 bases in between. This CDR3 is built from 13 residues. CDR3 nucleotides: TGTGCCAGCAGCCTCAGCGGGATCCAGCCCCAGCATTTT. Translating gives CASSLSGIQPQHF. The entire variable domain, with the rest obtained from reference TRBV7-2 and TRBJ1-5, is as follows: GAGVSQSPSNKVTEKGKDVELRCDPISGHTALYWYRQSLGQGLEFLIYFQGNSAPDKSGLPSDRFSAERTGGSVSTLTIQRTQQEDSAVYLCASSLSGIQPQHFGDGTRLSIL.

This rearrangement joins TRBV7-2 to TRBJ1-1; D gene ambiguous. Deletions cut 5 bases from V and 1 base from J, with 8 bases between. Germline lookup yields CDR1 SGHTA and CDR2 FQGNSA. There are 13 residues in the CDR3. As DNA, the CDR3 is TGTGCCAGCAGCATGCGACAGAACACTGAAGCTTTCTTT. Amino acid sequence: CASSMRQNTEAFF. The full variable domain, completed using reference TRBV7-2 and TRBJ1-1, is GAGVSQSPSNKVTEKGKDVELRCDPISGHTALYWYRQSLGQGLEFLIYFQGNSAPDKSGLPSDRFSAERTGGSVSTLTIQRTQQEDSAVYLCASSMRQNTEAFFGQGTRLTVV.

The V call is TRBV5-5, the J call TRBJ1-1, with D possibly matching TRBD1 (5 bases). Trimming pared 3 bases from V and 4 bases from J, leaving 7 bases between. Per the germline V gene, CDR1 is SGHKS and CDR2 is YYEKEE (reference sequence). The CDR3 contains 12 residues. CDR3: CASSWGGTEAFF. CDR3 DNA sequence: TGTGCCAGCAGCTGGGGGGGCACTGAAGCTTTCTTT.

The chain has TRBV15 and TRBJ2-5; 7 bases match TRBD2. CDR1 is LNHNV and CDR2 is YYDKDF in the germline V gene (reference sequence). Trimming cost V 5 bases and J 1 base; bases outside gene matches: 4. The CDR3 spans 14 residues. CDR3 in DNA: TGTGCCACCAGCGGGAGGGCAGCCCAAGAGACCCAGTACTTC. It translates to CATSGRAAQETQYF.

About this clone: Other DNA variants within this sample encode the same CDR3. The chain carries TRBV2 and TRBJ2-1; D gene uncertain. This CDR3 is 13 amino acids long. In germline, CDR1 is SNHLY, CDR2 FYNNEI. Trimming shortened V by 7 bases and J by 4 bases, and 11 bases separated the two germline ends. The CDR3 coding sequence is TGTGCCAGCATGGTACTGCTGTACAATGAGCAGTTCTTC. Its translation is CASMVLLYNEQFF.

This rearrangement joins TRBV2 to TRBJ1-5; D possibly corresponds to TRBD1 (6 bases). V lost 6 bases and J lost 2, with 11 bases in between. Germline-derived CDR1 and CDR2 are SNHLY and FYNNEI. CDR3 length equals 14 residues. The CDR3 DNA reads as TGTGCCAGCAGATGGGACACCGGCAATCAGCCCCAGCATTTT. It encodes CASRWDTGNQPQHF.

The rearrangement joins TRBV7-8 to TRBJ2-2, with 11 bases aligning to TRBD1. Looked up from germline, CDR1 is SGHVS and CDR2 is FQNEAQ. This CDR3 has 14 amino acids. V dropped 4 bases and J dropped 6; count of bases not matched to a gene: 1. DNA for the CDR3: TGTGCCAGCAGCTCGGGACAGGGGGCCGGGGAGCTGTTTTTT. Protein: CASSSGQGAGELFF.

CDR3 coding DNA: TGTGCCAGCAGTTCCCCTGGAGGTGTGCTGCAGTTCTTC. Its protein is CASSSPGGVLQFF. The J gene is TRBJ2-1, the V gene TRBV6-5; tentative D call: TRBD2 (5 bases). The CDR3 spans 13 residues. Per the germline V gene, CDR1 is MNHEY and CDR2 is SVGAGI. V was shortened by 4 bases and J by 12 bases, with 16 bases between the two germline ends.

The rearrangement joins TRBV9 to TRBJ2-2; TRBD2 matches 7 bases. This CDR3 has 14 amino acids. Trimming at V came to 8 bases and at J to 0 bases, leaving 4 bases not matched to a gene. Germline lookup yields CDR1 SGDLS and CDR2 YYNGEE. CDR3 sequence: CARGSGANTGELFF. The CDR3 DNA is TGTGCCAGGGGAAGCGGGGCGAACACCGGGGAGCTGTTTTTT.

This clone appeared a single time. The CDR3 sequence: CASSAALGTEAFF. DNA for the CDR3: TGTGCCAGCAGTGCCGCCCTGGGCACTGAAGCTTTCTTT. This sequence joins TRBV6-1 and TRBJ1-1; D uncertain. The CDR3 totals 13 residues. Germline V gene data show CDR1 as MNHNS and CDR2 as SASEGT. Trimming cost V 4 bases and J 4 bases, with 10 bases left between them.

The chain carries TRBV29-1 and TRBJ1-4; D gene uncertain. The CDR3 runs to 11 residues. The germline gives CDR1 SQVTM, CDR2 ANQGSEA. V was pared by 6 bases and J by 11 bases, with 13 bases between. Here the CDR3 reads CSVWGREKLFF. The CDR3 DNA reads as TGCAGCGTATGGGGAAGGGAGAAACTGTTTTTT.

J is TRBJ1-2 and V is TRBV9; D is undetermined. The V end was cut by 3 bases, the J end by 4 bases, with 13 bases between. Germline CDR1 is SGDLS and CDR2 is YYNGEE. This CDR3 region has 14 residues. The CDR3: CASSALGGSYGYTF. Here the CDR3 DNA reads TGTGCCAGCAGCGCACTAGGCGGGAGCTATGGCTACACCTTC.

The chain carries TRBV7-8 and TRBJ2-1; D call uncertain. Trimming took 2 bases from V and 7 from J, leaving 9 bases between them. Germline V CDR1 and CDR2: SGHVS, FQNEAQ. The CDR3 totals 13 residues. CDR3 nucleotide sequence: TGTGCCAGCAGCTTATCTAGGTTGAATGAGCAGTTCTTC. Its translation is CASSLSRLNEQFF.

The chain uses TRBV10-3 and TRBJ2-7; no firm D call. CDR3 length equals 13 residues. V was cut by 0 bases and J by 5 bases, with 8 bases left in between. Germline CDR1 is ENHRY and CDR2 is SYGVKD. The CDR3 protein is CAISESTQHEQYF. The CDR3 bases are TGTGCCATCAGTGAGTCGACTCAGCACGAGCAGTACTTC.

The chain combines TRBV27 with TRBJ2-5; 10 bases are a match to TRBD2. Trimming removed 1 base from V and 7 bases from J; junction bases left unmatched: 9. The CDR3 totals 16 residues. Germline lookup yields CDR1 MNHEY and CDR2 SMNVEV (reference sequence). The CDR3 region has the DNA TGTGCCAGCAGTTTATTCTCCAGCGGGAGGGCAGGGACCCAGTACTTC. This gives the protein CASSLFSSGRAGTQYF.

J is TRBJ1-2 and V is TRBV25-1; a possible D gene is TRBD1 (5 bases). This CDR3 has 14 residues. Germline-derived CDR1 and CDR2 are MGHDK and SYGVNS. Trimming shortened V by 1 base and J by 4 bases, and 10 bases separated the two germline ends. The CDR3 loop reads CASSESGGIYGYTF. The DNA for the CDR3 is TGTGCCAGCAGTGAATCCGGGGGAATCTATGGCTACACCTTC.

V and J are TRBV25-1 and TRBJ2-2, with D uncertain. Trimming removed 4 bases at V and 1 base at J, with 7 bases between. This CDR3 has 14 residues. Germline lookup yields CDR1 MGHDK and CDR2 SYGVNS. CDR3 amino acids: CASSVWENTGELFF. CDR3 nucleotides: TGTGCCAGCAGTGTTTGGGAGAACACCGGGGAGCTGTTTTTT.

J is TRBJ1-3 and V is TRBV6-1, with 7 nucleotides matching TRBD1. The germline V gene encodes CDR1 MNHNS and CDR2 SASEGT. The CDR3 length is 16 residues. V was pared by 4 bases and J by 0 bases, with 6 bases of the junction left unmatched. The CDR3 DNA reads as TGTGCCAGCAGTGTTTGGACAGGTCGCTCTGGAAACACCATATATTTT. As protein: CASSVWTGRSGNTIYF.

This sequence joins TRBV18 and TRBJ1-1; D uncertain. Germline values: CDR1 KGHSH, CDR2 LQKENI. CDR3 length: 14 amino acids. The V gene lost 0 bases and the J gene lost 0 bases, with 5 bases spanning the gap. The CDR3 DNA is TGTGCCAGCTCACCACCGCGGGTGAACACTGAAGCTTTCTTT. Amino acid sequence: CASSPPRVNTEAFF.

The genes are TRBV5-1 and TRBJ2-5; either TRBD1 or TRBD2 may fit D (5 bases each). The CDR3 covers 15 residues. The V gene's germline CDR1 is SGHRS and CDR2 YFSETQ. Trimming removed 2 bases from V and 5 bases from J, with 16 bases in between. This CDR3 is CASSLTGTRGETQYF. The CDR3 DNA sequence: TGCGCCAGCAGCTTAACCGGGACCCGTGGGGAGACCCAGTACTTC.